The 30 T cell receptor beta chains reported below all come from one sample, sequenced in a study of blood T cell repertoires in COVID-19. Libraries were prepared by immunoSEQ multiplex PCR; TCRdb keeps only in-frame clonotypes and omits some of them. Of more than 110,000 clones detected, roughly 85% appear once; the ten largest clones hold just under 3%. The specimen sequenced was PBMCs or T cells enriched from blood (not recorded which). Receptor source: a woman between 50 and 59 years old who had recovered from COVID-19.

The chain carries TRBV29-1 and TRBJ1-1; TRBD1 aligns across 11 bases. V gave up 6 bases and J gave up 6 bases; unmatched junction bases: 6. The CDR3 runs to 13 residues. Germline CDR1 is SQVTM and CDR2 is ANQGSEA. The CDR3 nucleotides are TGCAGCGTAGGGACAGGGGGTTACGCTGAAGCTTTCTTT. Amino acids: CSVGTGGYAEAFF.

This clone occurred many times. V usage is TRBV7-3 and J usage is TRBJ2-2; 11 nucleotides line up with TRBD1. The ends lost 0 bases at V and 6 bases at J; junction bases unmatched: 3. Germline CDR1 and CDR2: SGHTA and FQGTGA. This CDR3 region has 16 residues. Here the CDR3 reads CASSLTRTGGPGELFF. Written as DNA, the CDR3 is TGTGCCAGCAGCTTAACGAGGACAGGGGGCCCCGGGGAGCTGTTTTTT.

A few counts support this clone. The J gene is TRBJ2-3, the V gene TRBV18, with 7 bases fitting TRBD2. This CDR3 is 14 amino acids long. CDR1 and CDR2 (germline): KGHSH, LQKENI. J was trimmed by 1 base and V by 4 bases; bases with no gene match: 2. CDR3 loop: CASSRGGGTDTQYF. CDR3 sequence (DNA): TGTGCCAGCTCACGGGGGGGAGGCACAGATACGCAGTATTTT.

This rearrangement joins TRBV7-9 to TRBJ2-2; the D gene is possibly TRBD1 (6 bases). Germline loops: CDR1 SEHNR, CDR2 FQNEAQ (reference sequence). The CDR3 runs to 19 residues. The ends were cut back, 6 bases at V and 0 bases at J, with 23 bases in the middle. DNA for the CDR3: TGTGCCAGCAGTTCTACCGGGACACCTAGTGAGACGAACACCGGGGAGCTGTTTTTT. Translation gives CASSSTGTPSETNTGELFF.

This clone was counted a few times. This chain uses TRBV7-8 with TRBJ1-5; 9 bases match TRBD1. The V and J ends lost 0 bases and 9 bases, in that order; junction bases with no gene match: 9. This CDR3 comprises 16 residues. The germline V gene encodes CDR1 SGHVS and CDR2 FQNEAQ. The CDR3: CASSLAGQGGSSPQHF. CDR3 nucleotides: TGTGCCAGCAGCTTAGCGGGACAGGGCGGTTCTTCGCCCCAGCATTTT.

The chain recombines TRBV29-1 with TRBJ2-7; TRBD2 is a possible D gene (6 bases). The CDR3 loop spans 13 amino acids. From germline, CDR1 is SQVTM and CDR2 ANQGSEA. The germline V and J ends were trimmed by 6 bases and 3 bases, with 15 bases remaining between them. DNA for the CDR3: TGCAGCGTCGAACTAGCAGGTCTCTACGAGCAGTACTTC. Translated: CSVELAGLYEQYF.

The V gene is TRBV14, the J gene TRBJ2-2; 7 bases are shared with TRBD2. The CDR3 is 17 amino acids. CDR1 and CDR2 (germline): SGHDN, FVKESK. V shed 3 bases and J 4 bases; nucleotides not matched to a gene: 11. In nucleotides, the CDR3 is TGTGCCAGCAGCCAGCTAGGGGCTAGCGGAGGCACCGGGGAGCTGTTTTTT. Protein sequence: CASSQLGASGGTGELFF. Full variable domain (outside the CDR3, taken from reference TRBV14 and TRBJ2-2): EAGVTQFPSHSVIEKGQTVTLRCDPISGHDNLYWYRRVMGKEIKFLLHFVKESKQDESGMPNNRFLAERTGGTYSTLKVQPAELEDSGVYFCASSQLGASGGTGELFFGEGSRLTVL.

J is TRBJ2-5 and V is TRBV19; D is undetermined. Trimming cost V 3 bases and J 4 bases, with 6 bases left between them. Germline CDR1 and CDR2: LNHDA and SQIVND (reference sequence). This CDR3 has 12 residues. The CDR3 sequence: CASSMGSETQYF. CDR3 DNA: TGTGCCAGTAGTATGGGCTCAGAGACCCAGTACTTC. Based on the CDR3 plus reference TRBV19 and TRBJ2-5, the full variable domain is DGGITQSPKYLFRKEGQNVTLSCEQNLNHDAMYWYRQDPGQGLRLIYYSQIVNDFQKGDIAEGYSVSREKKESFPLTVTSAQKNPTAFYLCASSMGSETQYFGPGTRLLVL.

The CDR3 bases are TGCGCCAGCAGTGACGGGGTGACCCAGTACTTC. Translated, it gives CASSDGVTQYF. This rearrangement joins TRBV10-1 to TRBJ2-5; a possible D gene is TRBD2 (5 bases). Germline V gene data show CDR1 as WNHNN and CDR2 as SYGVQD (reference sequence). V was trimmed by 3 bases and J by 7 bases, leaving 6 bases between them. This CDR3 spans 11 amino acids.

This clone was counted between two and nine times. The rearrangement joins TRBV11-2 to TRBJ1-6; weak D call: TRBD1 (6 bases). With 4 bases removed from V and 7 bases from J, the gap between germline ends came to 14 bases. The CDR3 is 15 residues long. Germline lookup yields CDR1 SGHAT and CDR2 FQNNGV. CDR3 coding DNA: TGTGCCAGCAGCTCCCGGACAGACGGGAATTCACCCCTCCACTTT. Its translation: CASSSRTDGNSPLHF.

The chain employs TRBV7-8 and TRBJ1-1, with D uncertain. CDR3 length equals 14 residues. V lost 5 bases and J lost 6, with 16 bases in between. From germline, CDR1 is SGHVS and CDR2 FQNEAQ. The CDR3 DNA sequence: TGTGCCAGCAGCCCCGCGGGCAGGAGGGCTGAAGCTTTCTTT. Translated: CASSPAGRRAEAFF. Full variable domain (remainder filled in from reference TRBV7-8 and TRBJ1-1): GAGVSQSPRYKVAKRGQDVALRCDPISGHVSLFWYQQALGQGPEFLTYFQNEAQLDKSGLPSDRFFAERPEGSVSTLKIQRTQQEDSAVYLCASSPAGRRAEAFFGQGTRLTVV.

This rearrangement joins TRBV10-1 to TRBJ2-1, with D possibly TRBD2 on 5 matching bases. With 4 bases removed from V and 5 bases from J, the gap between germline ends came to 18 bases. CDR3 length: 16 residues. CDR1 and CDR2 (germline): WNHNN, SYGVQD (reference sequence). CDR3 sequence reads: CASSAAALSGHNEQFF. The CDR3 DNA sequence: TGCGCCAGCAGTGCCGCGGCGCTAAGCGGTCACAATGAGCAGTTCTTC.

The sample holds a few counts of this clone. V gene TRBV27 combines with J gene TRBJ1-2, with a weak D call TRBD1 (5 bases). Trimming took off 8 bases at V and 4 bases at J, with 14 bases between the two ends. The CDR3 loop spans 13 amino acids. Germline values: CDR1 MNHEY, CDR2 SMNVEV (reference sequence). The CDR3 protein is CASGHRRGYGYTF. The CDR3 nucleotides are TGTGCCAGCGGGCACCGAAGGGGCTATGGCTACACCTTC.

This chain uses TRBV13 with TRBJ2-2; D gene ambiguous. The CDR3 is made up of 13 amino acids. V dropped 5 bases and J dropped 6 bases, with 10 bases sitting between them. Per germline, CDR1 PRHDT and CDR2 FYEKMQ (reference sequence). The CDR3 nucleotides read TGTGCCAGCAGCCCTAGGTGGGCCGGGGAGCTGTTTTTT. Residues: CASSPRWAGELFF. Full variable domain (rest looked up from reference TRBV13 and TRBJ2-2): AAGVIQSPRHLIKEKRETATLKCYPIPRHDTVYWYQQGPGQDPQFLISFYEKMQSDKGSIPDRFSAQQFSDYHSELNMSSLELGDSALYFCASSPRWAGELFFGEGSRLTVL.

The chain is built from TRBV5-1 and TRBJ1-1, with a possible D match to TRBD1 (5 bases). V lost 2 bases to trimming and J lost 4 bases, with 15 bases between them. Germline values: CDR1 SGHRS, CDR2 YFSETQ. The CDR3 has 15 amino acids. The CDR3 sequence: CASSLVRQGSTEAFF. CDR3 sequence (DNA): TGCGCCAGCAGCTTAGTGAGGCAGGGAAGCACTGAAGCTTTCTTT.

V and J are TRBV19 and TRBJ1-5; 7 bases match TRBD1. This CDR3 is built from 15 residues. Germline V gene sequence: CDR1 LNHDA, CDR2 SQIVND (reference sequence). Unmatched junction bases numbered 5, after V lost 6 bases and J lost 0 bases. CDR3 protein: CASRRDRASNQPQHF. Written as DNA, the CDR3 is TGTGCCAGTAGGAGAGACAGGGCTAGCAATCAGCCCCAGCATTTT. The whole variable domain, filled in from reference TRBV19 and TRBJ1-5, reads DGGITQSPKYLFRKEGQNVTLSCEQNLNHDAMYWYRQDPGQGLRLIYYSQIVNDFQKGDIAEGYSVSREKKESFPLTVTSAQKNPTAFYLCASRRDRASNQPQHFGDGTRLSIL.

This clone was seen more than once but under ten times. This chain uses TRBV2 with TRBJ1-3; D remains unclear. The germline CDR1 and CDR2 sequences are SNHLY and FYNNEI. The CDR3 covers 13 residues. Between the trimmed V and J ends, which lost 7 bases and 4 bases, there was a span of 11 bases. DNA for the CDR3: TGTGCCAGCAATTGGGCAGAGGGAAACACCATATATTTT. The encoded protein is CASNWAEGNTIYF.

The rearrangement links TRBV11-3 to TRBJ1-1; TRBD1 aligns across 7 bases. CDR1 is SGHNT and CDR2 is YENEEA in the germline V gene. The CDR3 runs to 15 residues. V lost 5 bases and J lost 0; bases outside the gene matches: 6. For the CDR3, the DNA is TGTGCCAGCAGCCCACCGACAGGGTTGAACACTGAAGCTTTCTTT. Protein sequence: CASSPPTGLNTEAFF.

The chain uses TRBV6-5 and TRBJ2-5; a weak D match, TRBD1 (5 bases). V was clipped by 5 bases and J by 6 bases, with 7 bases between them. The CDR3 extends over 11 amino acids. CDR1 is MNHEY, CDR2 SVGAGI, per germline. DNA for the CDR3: TGTGCCAGCAGTCAGGGCAAGACCCAGTACTTC. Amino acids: CASSQGKTQYF.

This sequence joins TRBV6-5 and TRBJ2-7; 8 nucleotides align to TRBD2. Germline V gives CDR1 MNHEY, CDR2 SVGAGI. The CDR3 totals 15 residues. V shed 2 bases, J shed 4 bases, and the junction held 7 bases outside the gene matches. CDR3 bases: TGTGCCAGCAGTTACCCCGGGACTAGTAGTTACGAGCAGTACTTC. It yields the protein CASSYPGTSSYEQYF.

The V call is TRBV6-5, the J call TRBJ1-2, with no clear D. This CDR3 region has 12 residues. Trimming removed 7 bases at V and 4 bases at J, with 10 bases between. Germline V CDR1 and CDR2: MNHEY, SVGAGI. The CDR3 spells CASTLRGYGYTF. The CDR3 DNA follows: TGTGCCAGCACTCTTCGCGGCTATGGCTACACCTTC.

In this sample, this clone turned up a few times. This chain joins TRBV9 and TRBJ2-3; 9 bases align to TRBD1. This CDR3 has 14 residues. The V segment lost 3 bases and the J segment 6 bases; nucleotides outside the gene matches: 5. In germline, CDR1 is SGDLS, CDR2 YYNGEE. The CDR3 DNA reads TGTGCCAGCAGCGGCGACAGGGGGGGGGATACGCAGTATTTT. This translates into CASSGDRGGDTQYF.

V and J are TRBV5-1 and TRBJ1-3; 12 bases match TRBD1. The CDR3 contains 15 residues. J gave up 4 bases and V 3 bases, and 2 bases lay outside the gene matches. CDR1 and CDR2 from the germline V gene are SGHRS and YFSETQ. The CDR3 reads CASSWDRGPGNTIYF. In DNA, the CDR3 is TGCGCCAGCAGCTGGGACAGGGGGCCCGGAAACACCATATATTTT. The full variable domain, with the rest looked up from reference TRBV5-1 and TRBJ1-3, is KAGVTQTPRYLIKTRGQQVTLSCSPISGHRSVSWYQQTPGQGLQFLFEYFSETQRNKGNFPGRFSGRQFSNSRSEMNVSTLELGDSALYLCASSWDRGPGNTIYFGEGSWLTVV.

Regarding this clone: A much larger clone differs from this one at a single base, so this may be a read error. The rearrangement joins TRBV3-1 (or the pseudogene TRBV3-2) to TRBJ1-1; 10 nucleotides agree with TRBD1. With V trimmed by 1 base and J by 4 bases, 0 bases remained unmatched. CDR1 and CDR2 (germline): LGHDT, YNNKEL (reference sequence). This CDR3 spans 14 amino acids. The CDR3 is CASSQGTGGTEAFF. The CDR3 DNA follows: TGTGCCAGCAGCCAAGGGACAGGGGGCACTGAAGCTTTCTTT.

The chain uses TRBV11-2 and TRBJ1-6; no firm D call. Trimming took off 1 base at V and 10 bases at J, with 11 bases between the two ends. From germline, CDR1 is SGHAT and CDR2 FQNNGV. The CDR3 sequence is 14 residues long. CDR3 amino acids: CASSLAFGNSPLHF. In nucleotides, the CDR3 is TGTGCCAGCAGCTTAGCCTTCGGTAACTCACCCCTCCACTTT.

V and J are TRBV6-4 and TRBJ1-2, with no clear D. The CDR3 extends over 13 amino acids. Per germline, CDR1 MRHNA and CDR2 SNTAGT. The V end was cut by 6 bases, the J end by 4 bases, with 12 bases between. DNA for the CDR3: TGTGCCAGCAGGGACCGGACTGGCTATGGCTACACCTTC. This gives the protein CASRDRTGYGYTF.

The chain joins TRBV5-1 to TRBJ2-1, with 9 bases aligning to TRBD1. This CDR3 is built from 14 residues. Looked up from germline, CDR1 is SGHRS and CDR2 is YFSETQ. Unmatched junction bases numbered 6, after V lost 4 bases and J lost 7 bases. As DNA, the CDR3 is TGCGCCAGCAGCCGATCTGGACAGGGGAATGAGCAGTTCTTC. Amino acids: CASSRSGQGNEQFF. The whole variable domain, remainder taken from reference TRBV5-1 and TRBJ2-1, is KAGVTQTPRYLIKTRGQQVTLSCSPISGHRSVSWYQQTPGQGLQFLFEYFSETQRNKGNFPGRFSGRQFSNSRSEMNVSTLELGDSALYLCASSRSGQGNEQFFGPGTRLTVL.

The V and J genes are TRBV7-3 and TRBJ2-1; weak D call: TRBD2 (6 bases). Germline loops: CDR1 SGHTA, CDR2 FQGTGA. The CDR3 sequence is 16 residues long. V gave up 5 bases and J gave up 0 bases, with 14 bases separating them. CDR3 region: CASSVVAEPSYNEQFF. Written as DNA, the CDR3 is TGTGCCAGCAGCGTCGTAGCGGAGCCCTCCTACAATGAGCAGTTCTTC.

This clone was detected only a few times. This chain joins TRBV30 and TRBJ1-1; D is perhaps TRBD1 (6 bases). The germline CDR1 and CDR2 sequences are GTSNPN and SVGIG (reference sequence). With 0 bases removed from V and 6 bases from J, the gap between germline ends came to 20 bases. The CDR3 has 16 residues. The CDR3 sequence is CAWSVRGGARTSEAFF. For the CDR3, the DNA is TGTGCCTGGAGTGTAAGAGGGGGGGCCAGGACCTCTGAAGCTTTCTTT.

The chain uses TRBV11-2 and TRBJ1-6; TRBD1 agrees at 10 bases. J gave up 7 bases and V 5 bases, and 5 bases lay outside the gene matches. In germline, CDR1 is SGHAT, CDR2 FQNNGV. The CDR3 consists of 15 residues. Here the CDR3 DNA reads TGTGCCAGCAGCCCTCGGGACAGGGGAAATTCACCCCTCCACTTT. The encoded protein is CASSPRDRGNSPLHF. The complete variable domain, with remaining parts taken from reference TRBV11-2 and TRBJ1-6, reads EAGVAQSPRYKIIEKRQSVAFWCNPISGHATLYWYQQILGQGPKLLIQFQNNGVVDDSQLPKDRFSAERLKGVDSTLKIQPAKLEDSAVYLCASSPRDRGNSPLHFGNGTRLTVT.